The clone carrying this T cell receptor (beta chain) was found a few times. The antigen is undetermined. The sample's time point: persistent/refractory GD, antithyroid drugs over 5 years with positive TRAb. PBMC RNA was the source of the TCR library. The diagnosis of Graves' disease used American Thyroid Association guidelines. This sample was taken from a study of regulatory T cells in long-lasting Graves disease. Study-wide findings and caveats: Investigators studied peripheral blood only, not thyroid tissue. It was possible that the small sample size reduced accuracy.

The germline V gene encodes CDR1 SGHRS and CDR2 YFSETQ. The CDR3 runs to 16 residues. The ends were cut back, 4 bases at V and 1 base at J, with 14 bases in the middle. Assembly of TCR beta libraries relied on iRepertoire HTBI primers together with Arm-PCR of CDR3 regions. TCRdb redid the calling of the multiplex PCR reads with MiXCR, one entry per CDR3 protein. This repertoire shows hundreds of thousands of distinct CDR3 sequences, less than 25% found once; its top ten account for 20%. The V call is TRBV5-1, the J call TRBJ2-2; tentatively, D is TRBD2 (6 bases). The receptor's source is a female donor with Graves disease. The sequencing used peripheral blood mononuclear cells (PBMCs), collected when the disease was refractory, from a patient treated with antithyroid drugs. The chain's CDR3 is CASSPSGVGNTGELFF. The CDR3 bases are TGCGCCAGCAGCCCTTCGGGAGTTGGGAACACCGGGGAGCTGTTTTTT.